Shown below are 28 T cell receptor beta chains from a single sample sequenced in a study of shared clonotypes between healthy human individuals. Produced via immunoSEQ multiplex PCR; TCRdb's table is partial and in-frame only. The sample has about 1 million clones, 65% to 75% seen once. Sample: memory CD4+ T cells sorted from blood. Subset given: CD45RA-negative fraction. Receptors were obtained from a young man in good health.

The CDR3 DNA is TGTGCCACCCAAACCGGGGGCAGCTTCTACAATGAGCAGTTCTTC. Translating gives CATQTGGSFYNEQFF. V is TRBV2 and J is TRBJ2-1, with D tentatively TRBD1 or TRBD2 (6 bases each). The CDR3 has 15 residues. Trimming took 10 bases from V and 3 from J, leaving 19 bases between them. Germline CDR1 and CDR2: SNHLY and FYNNEI.

The gene calls are TRBV7-2 and TRBJ2-5; 15 bases are a match to TRBD2. There are 17 residues in the CDR3. With 5 bases clipped from V and 4 bases from J, the junction kept 8 bases outside the gene matches. Germline V gives CDR1 SGHTA, CDR2 FQGNSA. CDR3 DNA: TGTGCCAGCAGCCTCGGACTAGCGGGAGGGCCGGGAGAGACCCAGTACTTC. It specifies CASSLGLAGGPGETQYF.

The chain is built from TRBV10-2 and TRBJ2-7; 9 bases agree with TRBD1. Germline CDR1 is WSHSY and CDR2 is SAAADI. J gave up 7 bases and V 6 bases, and 7 bases lay outside the gene matches. This CDR3 is 13 amino acids long. In nucleotides, the CDR3 is TGCGCCAGCAGCGGGACAGGGCCCGGGGAGCAGTACTTC. Translated: CASSGTGPGEQYF.

The chain employs TRBV12-2 and TRBJ1-5; TRBD1, the table's D call, was not compared with the DNA. TRBV12-2 is listed as a pseudogene. There are 16 residues in the CDR3. Here the CDR3 DNA reads TGTGCAAGTCGCTTAACCGGGACAGGGCACAATCAGCCCCAGCATTTT. Translation: CASRLTGTGHNQPQHF.

As concerns this clone: The sample has other DNA sequences that encode this CDR3 too. The V gene is TRBV5-4, the J gene TRBJ2-5; either TRBD1 or TRBD2 may supply D (5 bases each). In germline, CDR1 is SGHNT, CDR2 YYREEE (reference sequence). V lost 4 bases to trimming and J lost 2 bases, with 12 bases between them. The length of the CDR3 is 14 residues. In nucleotides, the CDR3 is TGTGCCAGCAGCCTCGGGACGGTTCAAGAGACCCAGTACTTC. Amino acids: CASSLGTVQETQYF.

V usage is TRBV7-2 and J usage is TRBJ1-3, with D possibly matching TRBD1 (5 bases). V was shortened by 5 bases and J by 0 bases, with 11 bases between the two germline ends. Germline V CDR1 and CDR2: SGHTA, FQGNSA. The CDR3 runs 15 residues. The CDR3 bases are TGTGCCAGCAGCGTTTGGCAGGGCTCTGGAAACACCATATATTTT. This gives the protein CASSVWQGSGNTIYF.

The chain recombines TRBV27 with TRBJ1-1; D ambiguous. Trimming cost V 4 bases and J 0 bases, with 9 bases left between them. CDR3 size: 14 residues. In germline, CDR1 is MNHEY, CDR2 SMNVEV (reference sequence). This CDR3 reads CASSSPALNTEAFF. Here the CDR3 DNA reads TGTGCCAGCAGTTCCCCTGCCTTGAACACTGAAGCTTTCTTT.

This chain joins TRBV18 and TRBJ2-3, with 7 bases fitting TRBD1. The CDR3 is made up of 16 amino acids. Germline lookup yields CDR1 KGHSH and CDR2 LQKENI. Trimming removed 5 bases from V and 0 bases from J; junction bases left unmatched: 8. This CDR3 is CASSGQDTTSTDTQYF. CDR3 sequence (DNA): TGTGCCAGCTCAGGACAGGATACTACTAGCACAGATACGCAGTATTTT. Full variable domain (outside the CDR3, taken from reference TRBV18 and TRBJ2-3): NAGVMQNPRHLVRRRGQEARLRCSPMKGHSHVYWYRQLPEEGLKFMVYLQKENIIDESGMPKERFSAEFPKEGPSILRIQQVVRGDSAAYFCASSGQDTTSTDTQYFGPGTRLTVL.

The rearrangement links TRBV18 to TRBJ1-2; possibly TRBD1 for D (5 bases). V shed 4 bases and J shed 8 bases, with 14 bases lying between them. This CDR3 has 13 residues. Germline CDR1 KGHSH, CDR2 LQKENI. The CDR3 reads CASSLREWDGYTF. The CDR3 DNA is TGTGCCAGCTCACTAAGAGAGTGGGACGGCTACACCTTC.

The chain joins TRBV19 to TRBJ2-1, with TRBD2 identical over 7 bases. Germline lookup yields CDR1 LNHDA and CDR2 SQIVND (reference sequence). The CDR3 consists of 16 residues. Unmatched junction bases numbered 14, after V lost 9 bases and J lost 3 bases. This CDR3 is CASSEFEAGLYNEQFF. The DNA of the CDR3 is TGTGCCAGCTCCGAGTTCGAAGCGGGACTCTACAATGAGCAGTTCTTC.

V and J are TRBV4-1 and TRBJ2-7, with a weak D call TRBD1 (6 bases). Trimming removed 4 bases at V and 0 bases at J, with 16 bases between. CDR1 and CDR2 from the germline V gene are MGHRA and YSYEKL. There are 16 residues in the CDR3. CDR3 protein: CASSLEGSDSSYEQYF. As DNA, the CDR3 is TGCGCCAGCAGCCTCGAGGGATCGGACAGCTCCTACGAGCAGTACTTC.

This chain uses TRBV7-9 with TRBJ2-5, with 12 bases lining up with TRBD1. V was pared by 4 bases and J by 3 bases, with 9 bases of the junction left unmatched. CDR1 and CDR2 (germline): SEHNR, FQNEAQ (reference sequence). This CDR3 is built from 17 residues. The CDR3 DNA follows: TGTGCCAGCAGCTCCGGGACAGGGGGCAGGAAAGAAGAGACCCAGTACTTC. It codes for CASSSGTGGRKEETQYF.

In the case of this clone: No conserved phenylalanine or tryptophan ends this CDR3, so it is likely a read error. Because the CDR3's place on the DNA is in doubt, the DNA is left out and the CDR3 is given as listed by TCRdb. This chain links TRBV10-3 with TRBJ2-7; TRBD2 is the table's D call and was not checked against the DNA. The CDR3 length is 12 residues, termini included. CDR1 and CDR2 (germline): ENHRY, SYGVKD. CDR3 sequence: CAISDVAGALWI.

V is TRBV27 and J is TRBJ1-1; 7 nucleotides match TRBD1. In germline, CDR1 is MNHEY, CDR2 SMNVEV (reference sequence). The CDR3 consists of 14 residues. The V gene end was trimmed by 5 bases and the J gene end by 4 bases; junction bases not matched to a gene: 7. The CDR3 coding sequence is TGTGCCAGCAGTCCCCGCAGGGGGGTCACTGAAGCTTTCTTT. This translates into CASSPRRGVTEAFF.

The chain combines TRBV5-6 with TRBJ1-1, with D maybe TRBD1 (6 bases). The V gene lost 4 bases and the J gene lost 4 bases, with 11 bases spanning the gap. Germline CDR1 SGHDT, CDR2 YYEEEE. The CDR3 is made up of 13 amino acids. The CDR3 sequence is CASSVGAFTEAFF. DNA for the CDR3: TGTGCCAGCAGCGTGGGGGCTTTCACTGAAGCTTTCTTT.

The rearrangement links TRBV30 to TRBJ2-3; 8 nucleotides agree with TRBD2. Trimming took 5 bases from V and 0 from J; bases not matched to a gene: 10. The CDR3 runs 16 residues. Germline CDR1 reads GTSNPN; CDR2 reads SVGIG (reference sequence). In DNA form, the CDR3 reads TGTGCCTGGGAAAGCGGGGGCCTATCTAGCACAGATACGCAGTATTTT. Amino acid sequence: CAWESGGLSSTDTQYF.

This clone was detected only a few times. V is TRBV6-5 and J is TRBJ1-4; D gene uncertain. The germline CDR1 and CDR2 sequences are MNHEY and SVGAGI. Trimming removed 4 bases from V and 8 bases from J, with 8 bases in between. The CDR3 sequence is 12 residues long. CDR3 region: CASSFDREKLFF. Here the CDR3 DNA reads TGTGCCAGCAGTTTCGACCGAGAAAAACTGTTTTTT.

This sequence joins TRBV5-1 and TRBJ2-7; TRBD1 agrees at 7 bases. The germline V gene has CDR1 SGHRS and CDR2 YFSETQ. This CDR3 is 14 amino acids long. After removal of 5 bases from V and 6 bases from J, the junction contained 11 bases not matched to a gene. CDR3 sequence (DNA): TGCGCCAGCAGTTTGCCCGTAGGGGGCGGCGAGCAGTACTTC. Amino acids: CASSLPVGGGEQYF.

The chain couples TRBV6-5 to TRBJ1-1; TRBD1 matches at 7 bases. The CDR3 has 16 amino acids. CDR1 and CDR2 from the germline V gene are MNHEY and SVGAGI. Unmatched junction bases numbered 8, after V lost 2 bases and J lost 2 bases. Here the CDR3 reads CASSYRWTGPNTEAFF. The DNA for the CDR3 is TGTGCCAGCAGTTACCGTTGGACAGGCCCTAACACTGAAGCTTTCTTT.

The chain uses TRBV7-2 and TRBJ2-1, with D perhaps matching TRBD1 (5 bases). The CDR3 is made up of 14 amino acids. Germline V lookup: CDR1 SGHTA, CDR2 FQGNSA. V was cut by 1 base and J by 6 bases, with 10 bases left in between. The CDR3 DNA follows: TGTGCCAGCAGCTTAGTCCCGCAGGGCAATGAGCAGTTCTTC. It codes for CASSLVPQGNEQFF.

This clone was counted between two and nine times. The V call is TRBV25-1, the J call TRBJ2-1, with D perhaps matching TRBD1 (6 bases). The V and J ends lost 1 base and 0 bases respectively, with 10 bases between them. Per germline, CDR1 MGHDK and CDR2 SYGVNS. This CDR3 has 16 amino acids. CDR3 in amino acids: CASSEFRGSSYNEQFF. The CDR3 bases are TGTGCCAGCAGTGAATTCAGGGGTAGCTCCTACAATGAGCAGTTCTTC.

This sequence joins TRBV7-3 and TRBJ2-6; 8 positions agree with TRBD2. With V trimmed by 3 bases and J by 0 bases, 1 base remained unmatched. The germline CDR1 and CDR2 sequences are SGHTA and FQGTGA. The CDR3 has 16 amino acids. CDR3 protein: CASSLSGSSGANVLTF. In nucleotides, the CDR3 is TGTGCCAGCAGCTTGAGCGGGAGCTCTGGGGCCAACGTCCTGACTTTC.

The rearrangement links TRBV28 to TRBJ1-6; TRBD1 aligns across 7 bases. This CDR3 spans 14 amino acids. V was pared by 5 bases and J by 5 bases, with 3 bases of the junction left unmatched. CDR1 is MDHEN and CDR2 is SYDVKM in the germline V gene. The chain's CDR3 is CASSPTGHNSPLHF. In DNA, the CDR3 is TGTGCCAGCAGTCCGACAGGGCATAATTCACCCCTCCACTTT.

The chain uses TRBV19 and TRBJ2-5, with a possible D match to TRBD2 (6 bases). The CDR3 is 14 residues long. Looked up from germline, CDR1 is LNHDA and CDR2 is SQIVND (reference sequence). V was trimmed by 10 bases and J by 5 bases, leaving 20 bases between them. CDR3 bases: TGTGCCACCAAGCCCCCCGGGGGACGGGAGACCCAGTACTTC. Translating gives CATKPPGGRETQYF.

The V and J genes are TRBV4-3 and TRBJ2-7; maybe TRBD2 (6 bases). Germline values: CDR1 LGHNA, CDR2 YSLEER. This CDR3 contains 13 residues. The ends were cut back, 0 bases at V and 6 bases at J, with 9 bases in the middle. For the CDR3, the DNA is TGCGCCAGCAGCCAAGATTGGAGGGGCGAGCAGTACTTC. Translating it yields CASSQDWRGEQYF.

The chain is built from TRBV2 and TRBJ2-1, with D perhaps being TRBD1 or TRBD2 (6 bases each). This CDR3 is 11 amino acids long. With 9 bases removed from V and 9 bases from J, the gap between germline ends came to 12 bases. Germline CDR1 and CDR2: SNHLY and FYNNEI. CDR3 residues: CASSGATEQFF. CDR3 sequence (DNA): TGTGCCAGTTCGGGGGCCACTGAGCAGTTCTTC. Using reference TRBV2 and TRBJ2-1 for the parts outside the CDR3, the full variable domain is EPEVTQTPSHQVTQMGQEVILRCVPISNHLYFYWYRQILGQKVEFLVSFYNNEISEKSEIFDDQFSVERPDGSNFTLKIRSTKLEDSAMYFCASSGATEQFFGPGTRLTVL.

As regards this clone: Other DNA sequences in the sample encode the same CDR3. V is TRBV5-1 and J is TRBJ2-5; TRBD2 matches 12 bases. Per germline, CDR1 SGHRS and CDR2 YFSETQ. The CDR3 totals 15 residues. With 0 bases clipped from V and 4 bases from J, the junction kept 1 base outside the gene matches. The CDR3: CASSLGLAGVETQYF. The CDR3 coding sequence is TGCGCCAGCAGCTTGGGACTAGCGGGGGTAGAGACCCAGTACTTC.

This clone has just one count. J is TRBJ2-2 and V is TRBV27, with D perhaps TRBD1 (5 bases). The length of the CDR3 is 16 residues. The V gene lost 2 bases and the J gene lost 0 bases, with 10 bases spanning the gap. CDR1 and CDR2 (germline): MNHEY, SMNVEV (reference sequence). The CDR3 region is CASSLLLGPNTGELFF. The DNA for the CDR3 is TGTGCCAGCAGTTTACTTCTGGGGCCGAACACCGGGGAGCTGTTTTTT.